The 11 T cell receptor beta chains presented below share a single source sample, sequenced in a study of T-cell reconstitution after alpha-beta-depleted transplantation in children. Unique molecular identifiers were used to barcode this TCRbeta library. TCRdb re-called the PCR reads through MiXCR, storing one row per CDR3 protein. The table lists about 76,000 distinct CDR3 sequences, roughly 15% of them singletons, with 25% to 30% in the top ten. The input for sequencing was PBMCs, mostly from graft donor cells, taken 180 days after TCRalphabeta/CD19-depleted stem cell transplant. The receptors here all came from a male patient aged 2 to 9 who had a stem cell transplant for acute lymphoblastic leukemia, so the T cells may come from the graft donor.

The CDR3 reads CASSFPETGLGDYGYTF. The CDR3 DNA is TGTGCCAGCAGTTTCCCAGAGACAGGGCTTGGTGACTATGGCTACACCTTC. The gene calls are TRBV6-5 and TRBJ1-2; TRBD1 matches 7 bases. In germline, CDR1 is MNHEY, CDR2 SVGAGI. Losses at the gene ends were 4 bases for V and 3 bases for J; bases not matched to a gene: 14. The CDR3 contains 17 residues.

This clonotype has more than one count but fewer than ten. The V gene is TRBV6-2 or TRBV6-3, the J gene TRBJ2-1; a weak D match, TRBD1 (6 bases). Germline V gives CDR1 MNHEY, CDR2 SVGEGT. CDR3 length equals 17 residues. V was clipped by 7 bases and J by 7 bases, with 26 bases between them. CDR3 nucleotide sequence: TGTGCCAGCACCACAGAGGTTAGTCCCAGGGGACGGAATGAGCAGTTCTTC. Residues: CASTTEVSPRGRNEQFF.

This clonotype has at least ten counts. The rearrangement links TRBV5-1 to TRBJ1-4; 8 positions agree with TRBD1. The junction had 7 bases not matched to a gene; V was cut back by 5 bases and J by 7 bases. In germline, CDR1 is SGHRS, CDR2 YFSETQ. The CDR3 length is 14 residues. The CDR3 loop is CASRIGQGTEKLFF. DNA of the CDR3: TGCGCCAGCAGAATCGGACAGGGCACTGAAAAACTGTTTTTT.

This clonotype came up a few times. The chain joins TRBV15 to TRBJ2-1; 14 bases are a match to TRBD2. The CDR3 runs 18 residues. The V gene's germline CDR1 is LNHNV and CDR2 YYDKDF (reference sequence). Trimming at V came to 2 bases and at J to 4 bases, leaving 7 bases not matched to a gene. The CDR3 spells CATSRLGTSGRTYNEQFF. DNA of the CDR3: TGTGCCACCAGCAGACTAGGGACTAGCGGGAGAACATACAATGAGCAGTTCTTC.

CDR3: CASSITGVLPQHF. The DNA for the CDR3 is TGTGCCAGTAGTATTACGGGGGTCTTGCCCCAGCATTTT. The chain employs TRBV19 and TRBJ1-5, with a possible D match to TRBD1 (5 bases). Germline CDR1 and CDR2: LNHDA and SQIVND (reference sequence). The CDR3 spans 13 residues. V dropped 3 bases and J dropped 9 bases, with 12 bases sitting between them.

This clonotype has only a few counts. DNA for the CDR3: TGTGCCAGCAGTTCGGGACAGGCTTTAAGCAATCAGCCCCAGCATTTT. This gives the protein CASSSGQALSNQPQHF. The chain recombines TRBV12-3 or TRBV12-4 with TRBJ1-5, with 8 bases fitting TRBD1. V gave up 4 bases and J gave up 1 base; unmatched junction bases: 6. The length of the CDR3 is 16 residues.

This clonotype was seen a handful of times. The J gene is TRBJ2-7, the V gene TRBV28; 9 positions match TRBD1. The germline gives CDR1 MDHEN, CDR2 SYDVKM. V lost 7 bases and J lost 2; bases outside the gene matches: 12. The CDR3 consists of 16 residues. CDR3 in amino acids: CASNTDRGWFPYEQYF. The CDR3 DNA is TGTGCCAGCAATACCGACAGGGGGTGGTTCCCCTACGAGCAGTACTTC.

This clonotype was picked up a small number of times. The chain has TRBV27 and TRBJ2-2; D unresolved. Trimming took off 5 bases at V and 7 bases at J, with 8 bases between the two ends. The CDR3 length is 12 residues. The germline V gene encodes CDR1 MNHEY and CDR2 SMNVEV (reference sequence). The CDR3 spells CASSHEVGELFF. The CDR3 DNA reads TGTGCCAGCAGTCACGAGGTCGGGGAGCTGTTTTTT.

A few counts support this clonotype. The V call is TRBV5-1, the J call TRBJ2-2, with 8 bases that match TRBD1. The length of the CDR3 is 15 residues. Germline V gene lookup returns CDR1 SGHRS and CDR2 YFSETQ. The V segment lost 3 bases and the J segment 2 bases; nucleotides outside the gene matches: 3. The CDR3 region is CASSYQGANTGELFF. CDR3 DNA: TGCGCCAGCAGCTATCAGGGGGCAAACACCGGGGAGCTGTTTTTT.

The J gene is TRBJ2-5, the V gene TRBV15; D perhaps matches TRBD2 (6 bases). Germline values: CDR1 LNHNV, CDR2 YYDKDF (reference sequence). Trimming removed 1 base at V and 3 bases at J, with 12 bases between. This CDR3 contains 15 residues. The CDR3 protein is CATSRGWSSEETQYF. In DNA form, the CDR3 reads TGTGCCACCAGCAGAGGATGGTCTAGCGAAGAGACCCAGTACTTC.

This clonotype was detected only a few times. J is TRBJ1-5 and V is TRBV7-2; D not resolved. The CDR3 contains 16 residues. Germline-derived CDR1 and CDR2 are SGHTA and FQGNSA. Between the trimmed V and J ends, which lost 0 bases and 9 bases, there was a span of 18 bases. CDR3 bases: TGTGCCAGCAGCTTAGCGTCACAGCTACTACCTCGGCCCCAGCATTTT. This translates into CASSLASQLLPRPQHF.